A single sample is the source of the 13 T cell receptor beta chains below, sequenced in a study of T cell responses to AZD1222 COVID-19 vaccine. Clones were read by immunoSEQ multiplex PCR, and TCRdb kept only the in-frame ones, dropping some. The table lists about 170,000 clones, about nine tenths of them singletons. The material was peripheral blood, obtained on day 0 of AZD1222 vaccination. The source is an adult in good health.

The chain links TRBV5-6 to TRBJ2-2, with TRBD2 identical over 10 bases. Germline trimming cut 0 bases from V and 7 bases from J; bases unmatched to any gene: 12. This CDR3 region has 18 residues. The V gene's germline CDR1 is SGHDT and CDR2 YYEEEE. CDR3 in amino acids: CASSLGLAGERLHGELFF. In DNA, the CDR3 is TGTGCCAGCAGCTTGGGTCTAGCGGGGGAGCGTTTGCACGGGGAGCTGTTTTTT.

J is TRBJ1-1 and V is TRBV20-1; 8 nucleotides match TRBD1. In germline, CDR1 is DFQATT, CDR2 SNEGSKA (reference sequence). V trimming: 3 bases; J trimming: 0 bases; junction bases outside the gene matches: 9. The CDR3 runs 16 residues. The CDR3 coding sequence is TGCAGTGCTAGTCCCGCAGGGGGCGGGATGAACACTGAAGCTTTCTTT. It translates to CSASPAGGGMNTEAFF.

This sequence joins TRBV7-3 and TRBJ1-2; TRBD1 might be the D (6 bases). This CDR3 comprises 14 residues. V was shortened by 5 bases and J by 3 bases, with 13 bases between the two germline ends. The germline gives CDR1 SGHTA, CDR2 FQGTGA. As DNA, the CDR3 is TGTGCCAGCAGCCTTAAGGGGGGAGACTATGGCTACACCTTC. Its protein product is CASSLKGGDYGYTF.

The chain employs TRBV4-3 and TRBJ2-2; D may be TRBD2 (6 bases). The CDR3 is 17 amino acids. Germline CDR1 is LGHNA and CDR2 is YSLEER. V was clipped by 1 base and J by 1 base, with 13 bases between them. The CDR3 loop is CASSQGDGGRNTGELFF. CDR3 DNA: TGCGCCAGCAGCCAAGGGGACGGAGGGCGGAACACCGGGGAGCTGTTTTTT.

This chain joins TRBV23-1 and TRBJ1-2; no definite D call. TRBV23-1 is recorded as an ORF, its role being uncertain. Trimming pared 3 bases from V and 4 bases from J, leaving 0 bases between. The CDR3 loop spans 10 amino acids. The CDR3 here is CASSHYGYTF. In nucleotides, the CDR3 is TGCGCCAGCAGTCACTATGGCTACACCTTC.

This clone was seen a handful of times. CDR3 in DNA: TGTGCCAGCAGGGACAGCCCTCTGGACGAGCAGTACTTC. Its translation: CASRDSPLDEQYF. The genes are TRBV3-1 (or the pseudogene TRBV3-2) and TRBJ2-7, with TRBD1 as a possible D gene (6 bases). V was pared by 6 bases and J by 5 bases, with 14 bases between. Germline CDR1 is LGHDT and CDR2 is YNNKEL (reference sequence). The CDR3 contains 13 residues.

V gene TRBV2 combines with J gene TRBJ2-2, with D unclear. The germline gives CDR1 SNHLY, CDR2 FYNNEI. CDR3 length equals 13 residues. Trimming took off 6 bases at V and 7 bases at J, with 12 bases between the two ends. The CDR3 sequence is CASRADVSGELFF. The CDR3 nucleotides are TGTGCCAGCAGGGCGGACGTGAGCGGGGAGCTGTTTTTT. The full variable domain, rest sourced from reference TRBV2 and TRBJ2-2, is EPEVTQTPSHQVTQMGQEVILRCVPISNHLYFYWYRQILGQKVEFLVSFYNNEISEKSEIFDDQFSVERPDGSNFTLKIRSTKLEDSAMYFCASRADVSGELFFGEGSRLTVL.

This sequence joins TRBV5-8 and TRBJ1-6; TRBD1 matches at 9 bases. This CDR3 spans 15 amino acids. In germline, CDR1 is SGHTS, CDR2 YDEGEE. V was clipped by 4 bases and J by 8 bases; unmatched bases: 7. This chain's CDR3 is CASSPGTGIDSPLHF. DNA for the CDR3: TGTGCCAGCAGCCCGGGGACAGGGATTGATTCACCCCTCCACTTT.

The chain employs TRBV18 and TRBJ1-2; D remains unclear. Per the germline V gene, CDR1 is KGHSH and CDR2 is LQKENI. CDR3 length equals 12 residues. Trimming left V 5 bases short and J 1 base short, with 5 bases between. This CDR3 reads CASSDINYGYTF. CDR3 DNA sequence: TGTGCCAGCTCAGACATTAACTATGGCTACACCTTC.

The rearrangement uses TRBV10-3 and TRBJ2-1, with D possibly being TRBD2 (5 bases). Germline CDR1 reads ENHRY; CDR2 reads SYGVKD. The CDR3 spans 16 residues. Trimming stripped 3 bases from V and 0 bases from J, with 12 bases between. In DNA form, the CDR3 reads TGTGCCATCAGTGAAGAGGGCTACGACTCCTACAATGAGCAGTTCTTC. Amino acid sequence: CAISEEGYDSYNEQFF.

This chain joins TRBV20-1 and TRBJ1-2, with a possible D match to TRBD1 (5 bases). Germline V gene lookup returns CDR1 DFQATT and CDR2 SNEGSKA (reference sequence). V was trimmed by 1 base and J by 8 bases, leaving 8 bases between them. The CDR3 runs 11 residues. The CDR3 sequence: CSARGGNGYTF. For the CDR3, the DNA is TGCAGTGCTAGAGGGGGGAACGGCTACACCTTC.

The V gene is TRBV18, the J gene TRBJ1-2, with TRBD1 matching 8 bases. Per germline, CDR1 KGHSH and CDR2 LQKENI. V lost 0 bases, J lost 7 bases, and 7 bases stayed unmatched. CDR3 size: 15 residues. The CDR3 DNA reads TGTGCCAGCTCACCACCGACAGGGGCCCCTGGTGGCTACACCTTC. Protein: CASSPPTGAPGGYTF.

This clone has more than one count but fewer than ten. The chain links TRBV6-5 to TRBJ1-6, with 7 bases that match TRBD1. Trimming took 10 bases from V and 5 from J; bases not matched to a gene: 8. The CDR3 contains 14 residues. The germline V gene has CDR1 MNHEY and CDR2 SVGAGI. The CDR3 DNA follows: TGTGCCACGACAGGGTGGGGGAATAATTCACCCCTCCACTTT. This sequence encodes CATTGWGNNSPLHF.